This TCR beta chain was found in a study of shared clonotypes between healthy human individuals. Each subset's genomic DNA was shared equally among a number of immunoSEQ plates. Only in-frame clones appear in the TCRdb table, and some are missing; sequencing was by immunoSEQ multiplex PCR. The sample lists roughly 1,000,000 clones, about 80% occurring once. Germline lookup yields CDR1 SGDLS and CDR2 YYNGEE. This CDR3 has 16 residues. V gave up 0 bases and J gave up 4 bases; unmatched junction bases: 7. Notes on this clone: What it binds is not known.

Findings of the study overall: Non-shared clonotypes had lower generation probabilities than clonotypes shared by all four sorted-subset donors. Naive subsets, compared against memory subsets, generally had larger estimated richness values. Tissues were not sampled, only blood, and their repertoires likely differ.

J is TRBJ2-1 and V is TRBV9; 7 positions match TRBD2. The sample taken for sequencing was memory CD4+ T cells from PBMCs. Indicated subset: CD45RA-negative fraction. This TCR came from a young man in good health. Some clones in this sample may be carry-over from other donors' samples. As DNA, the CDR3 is TGTGCCAGCAGCGTAGTCGGGGGGACGAGGTACAATGAGCAGTTCTTC. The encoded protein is CASSVVGGTRYNEQFF.